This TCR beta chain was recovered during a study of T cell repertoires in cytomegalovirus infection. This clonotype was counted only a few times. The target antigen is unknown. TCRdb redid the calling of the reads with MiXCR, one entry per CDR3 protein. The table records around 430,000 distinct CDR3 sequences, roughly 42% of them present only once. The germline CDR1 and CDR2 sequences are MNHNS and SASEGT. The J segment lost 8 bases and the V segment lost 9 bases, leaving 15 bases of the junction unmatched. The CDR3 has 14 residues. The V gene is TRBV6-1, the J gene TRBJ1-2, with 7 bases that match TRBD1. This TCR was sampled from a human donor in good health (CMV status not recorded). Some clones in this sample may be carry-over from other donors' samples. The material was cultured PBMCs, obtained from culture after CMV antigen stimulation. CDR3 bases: TGTGCCAGTCGAGACGGCAGGGGGTCGAGAGGCTACACCTTC. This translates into CASRDGRGSRGYTF.